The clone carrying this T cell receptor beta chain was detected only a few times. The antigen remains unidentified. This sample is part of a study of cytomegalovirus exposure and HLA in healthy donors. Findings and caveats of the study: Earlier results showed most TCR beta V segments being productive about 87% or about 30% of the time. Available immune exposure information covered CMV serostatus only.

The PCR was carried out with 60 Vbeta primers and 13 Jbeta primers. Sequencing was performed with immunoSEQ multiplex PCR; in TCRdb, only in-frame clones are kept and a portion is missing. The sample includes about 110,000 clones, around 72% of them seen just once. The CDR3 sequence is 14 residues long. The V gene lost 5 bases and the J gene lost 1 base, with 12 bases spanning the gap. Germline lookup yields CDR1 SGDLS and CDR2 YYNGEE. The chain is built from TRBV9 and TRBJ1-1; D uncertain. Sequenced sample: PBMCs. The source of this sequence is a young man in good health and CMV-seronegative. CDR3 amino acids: CASSREGTNTEAFF. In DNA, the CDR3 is TGTGCCAGCAGTAGGGAGGGAACGAACACTGAAGCTTTCTTT.